This T cell receptor (beta chain) was recorded in a study of T cell responses to AZD1222 COVID-19 vaccine. General study results and limits: Spike regions recognized by vaccine-associated CD4 TCRs spanned the protein, led by 160-218 and 743-854.

About this clone itself: Its antigen remains unidentified.

This CDR3 is 15 amino acids long. V gave up 6 bases and J gave up 4 bases; unmatched junction bases: 10. Germline V gives CDR1 KGHSH, CDR2 LQKENI. The table came from immunoSEQ multiplex PCR; TCRdb's copy has only in-frame clones and leaves some out. The table shows under 150,000 clones, with roughly 85% occurring only once. The chain recombines TRBV18 with TRBJ1-2; the match to TRBD1 covers 8 bases. The input for sequencing was peripheral blood, taken on day 0 of MenACWY control vaccination. This receptor was obtained from an adult in good health. This CDR3 is CASSPGTGNSYGYTF. CDR3 DNA: TGTGCCAGCTCCCCGGGGACAGGAAATAGCTATGGCTACACCTTC.